The 17 T cell receptor beta chains below were found in one sample sequenced in a study of CD8+CD57+ T cells in acquired aplastic anemia. Genomic DNA served as template for TCR beta VDJ and CDR3 profiling. TCRdb itself ran the reads through MiXCR, one entry per CDR3 protein. In the table there are some 150,000 distinct CDR3 sequences, more than 35% of which are singletons. Sequencing was carried out using sorted CD4+, CD8+, or CD8+CD57+ T cells (not recorded which) from PBMCs. Every receptor here comes from a human donor in good health, serving as a control.

This clonotype was recorded at least ten times. The chain employs TRBV5-1 and TRBJ1-2, with D possibly matching TRBD1 (5 bases). V shed 0 bases and J shed 8 bases, with 11 bases lying between them. Germline CDR1 reads SGHRS; CDR2 reads YFSETQ. This CDR3 has 13 amino acids. The CDR3 here is CASSLVAGQGYTF. CDR3 DNA sequence: TGCGCCAGCAGCTTGGTTGCGGGGCAGGGCTACACCTTC.

This clonotype was observed many times. The chain employs TRBV29-1 and TRBJ2-1; TRBD2 aligns across 8 bases. The CDR3 sequence is 15 residues long. J gave up 2 bases and V 4 bases, and 7 bases lay outside the gene matches. Per germline, CDR1 SQVTM and CDR2 ANQGSEA. The DNA for the CDR3 is TGCAGCGTTGCAGGGAGACTAGCGCCCTACAATGAGCAGTTCTTC. This translates into CSVAGRLAPYNEQFF.

In this sample, this clonotype turned up a few times. CDR3 residues: CASSPMGTTQETQYF. CDR3 coding DNA: TGTGCCAGCAGCCCCATGGGGACGACCCAAGAGACCCAGTACTTC. This chain links TRBV3-1 with TRBJ2-5, with D possibly being TRBD1 or TRBD2 (5 bases each). CDR1 is LGHDT and CDR2 is YNNKEL in the germline V gene (reference sequence). The CDR3 length is 15 residues. Trimming shortened V by 4 bases and J by 1 base, and 13 bases separated the two germline ends.

This clonotype has at least ten counts. This chain joins TRBV12-3 or TRBV12-4 and TRBJ1-2; possible D gene TRBD1, 5 bases. This CDR3 contains 12 residues. The V end lost 6 bases, the J end lost 8 bases, and 13 bases lay between the germline ends. DNA for the CDR3: TGTGCCAGCAGGCAGGGAATAGACGGCTACACCTTC. It yields the protein CASRQGIDGYTF.

This sequence joins TRBV24-1 and TRBJ1-1; D is unresolved. The V end lost 2 bases, the J end lost 0 bases, and 12 bases lay between the germline ends. There are 16 residues in the CDR3. CDR1 and CDR2 (germline): KGHDR, SFDVKD. CDR3 coding DNA: TGTGCCACCAGTGATTCTGACGAGACGGTGAACACTGAAGCTTTCTTT. Translated, it gives CATSDSDETVNTEAFF.

This clonotype has only a few counts. As DNA, the CDR3 is TGTGCCAGCAGTATCAGTTTAGGGAGAACTGAAGCTTTCTTT. The encoded protein is CASSISLGRTEAFF. The rearrangement joins TRBV6-1 to TRBJ1-1, with D unclear. Germline V lookup: CDR1 MNHNS, CDR2 SASEGT. Between the trimmed V and J ends, which lost 5 bases and 5 bases, there was a span of 15 bases. This CDR3 contains 14 residues.

Points on this clonotype: A much larger clone lies one base from this, so it may be a read error. This chain uses TRBV3-1 with TRBJ2-3, with D tentatively TRBD1 (6 bases). Trimming removed 1 base from V and 8 bases from J, with 19 bases in between. The CDR3 covers 16 residues. Germline V CDR1 and CDR2: LGHDT, YNNKEL (reference sequence). CDR3 region: CASSQVVSTSQGTQYF. CDR3 coding DNA: TGTGCCAGCAGCCAAGTTGTGTCCACATCACAGGGTACGCAGTATTTT.

This clonotype was seen at least ten times. The DNA for the CDR3 is TGTGCCAGCAGCCGCGACCAGTTAGAGACCCAGTACTTC. It encodes CASSRDQLETQYF. The V gene is TRBV5-5, the J gene TRBJ2-5; D ambiguous. CDR3 size: 13 residues. Trimming left V 4 bases short and J 4 bases short, with 11 bases between. CDR1 is SGHKS and CDR2 is YYEKEE in the germline V gene (reference sequence).

A remark on this clonotype: Germline and junction disagree at one end, which may indicate a read error. This chain links TRBV6-1 with TRBJ1-2; D is unresolved. Per germline, CDR1 MNHNS and CDR2 SASEGT. This CDR3 has 16 amino acids. CDR3 protein: CASSEQAKVPNCGYTF. DNA of the CDR3: TGTGCCAGCAGTGAACAGGCTAAGGTCCCCAACTGTGGCTACACCTTC.

The chain employs TRBV24-1 and TRBJ2-1; no firm D call. The CDR3 is 12 residues long. V was trimmed by 9 bases and J by 5 bases, leaving 10 bases between them. Germline lookup yields CDR1 KGHDR and CDR2 SFDVKD. This CDR3 is CATGDLDNEQFF. CDR3 bases: TGTGCCACCGGGGATTTAGACAATGAGCAGTTCTTC.

The V and J genes are TRBV9 and TRBJ1-4; unclear D gene. The CDR3 loop spans 13 amino acids. V lost 0 bases and J 6 bases, leaving 6 bases between the germline ends. Germline loops: CDR1 SGDLS, CDR2 YYNGEE. The CDR3: CASSVGDDEKLFF. CDR3 nucleotides: TGTGCCAGCAGCGTAGGCGACGATGAAAAACTGTTTTTT.

This clonotype has a count of ten or more. The chain links TRBV30 to TRBJ1-4; D might be TRBD1 (5 bases). The germline V gene encodes CDR1 GTSNPN and CDR2 SVGIG (reference sequence). Trimming shortened V by 4 bases and J by 15 bases, and 18 bases separated the two germline ends. This CDR3 is built from 12 residues. The CDR3 loop reads CAWNVPGRHVFF. The CDR3 DNA follows: TGTGCCTGGAACGTCCCGGGACGGCACGTGTTTTTT.

V usage is TRBV2 and J usage is TRBJ2-5; no clear D. Deletions cut 9 bases from V and 3 bases from J, with 11 bases between. Germline assignment: CDR1 SNHLY and CDR2 FYNNEI. The CDR3 length is 12 residues. Here the CDR3 reads CASRRIEETQYF. CDR3 nucleotide sequence: TGTGCCAGTAGAAGGATCGAAGAGACCCAGTACTTC.

This clonotype was counted between two and nine times. J is TRBJ1-2 and V is TRBV30, with D maybe TRBD1 (5 bases). Germline CDR1 is GTSNPN and CDR2 is SVGIG (reference sequence). Trimming cost V 2 bases and J 2 bases, with 18 bases left between them. The CDR3 has 16 residues. The CDR3 bases are TGTGCCTGGAGTAAAGTTAGGGACCGGAGCAACTATGGCTACACCTTC. Protein sequence: CAWSKVRDRSNYGYTF.

The chain links TRBV12-3 or TRBV12-4 to TRBJ2-1; 14 bases align to TRBD2. The CDR3 spans 16 residues. J was trimmed by 5 bases and V by 5 bases; bases with no gene match: 5. The CDR3: CASSAGLAGDHNEQFF. CDR3 in DNA: TGTGCCAGCAGTGCGGGACTAGCGGGGGATCACAATGAGCAGTTCTTC.

This clonotype turned up a few times. V usage is TRBV18 and J usage is TRBJ1-3, with 7 bases identical to TRBD1. Germline V lookup: CDR1 KGHSH, CDR2 LQKENI. This CDR3 is built from 16 residues. V gave up 3 bases and J gave up 2 bases; unmatched junction bases: 7. The CDR3 DNA follows: TGTGCCAGCTCACCCTACACAGGGGCTACTGGAAACACCATATATTTT. Protein product: CASSPYTGATGNTIYF.

The rearrangement joins TRBV2 to TRBJ1-1; D remains ambiguous. There are 13 residues in the CDR3. V lost 6 bases and J 2 bases, leaving 10 bases between the germline ends. Germline assignment: CDR1 SNHLY and CDR2 FYNNEI. The CDR3 loop reads CASREQTNTEAFF. The CDR3 coding sequence is TGTGCCAGCAGAGAACAGACTAACACTGAAGCTTTCTTT.